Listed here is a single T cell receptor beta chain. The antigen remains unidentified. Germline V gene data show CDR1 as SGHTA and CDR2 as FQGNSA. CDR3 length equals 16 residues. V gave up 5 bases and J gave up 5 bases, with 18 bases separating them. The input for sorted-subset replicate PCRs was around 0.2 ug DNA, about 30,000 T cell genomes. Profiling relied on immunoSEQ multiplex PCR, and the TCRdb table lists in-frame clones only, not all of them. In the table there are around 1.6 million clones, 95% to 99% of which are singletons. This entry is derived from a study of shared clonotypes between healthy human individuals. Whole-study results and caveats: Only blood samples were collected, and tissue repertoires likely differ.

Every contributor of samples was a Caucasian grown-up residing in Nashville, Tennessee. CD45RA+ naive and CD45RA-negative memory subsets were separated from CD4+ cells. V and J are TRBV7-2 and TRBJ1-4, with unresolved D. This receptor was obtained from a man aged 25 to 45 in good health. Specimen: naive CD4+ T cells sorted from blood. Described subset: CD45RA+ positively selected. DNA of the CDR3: TGTGCCAGCAGCGCGCGAGGTTTGGGTCGGAATGAAAAACTGTTTTTT. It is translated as CASSARGLGRNEKLFF.